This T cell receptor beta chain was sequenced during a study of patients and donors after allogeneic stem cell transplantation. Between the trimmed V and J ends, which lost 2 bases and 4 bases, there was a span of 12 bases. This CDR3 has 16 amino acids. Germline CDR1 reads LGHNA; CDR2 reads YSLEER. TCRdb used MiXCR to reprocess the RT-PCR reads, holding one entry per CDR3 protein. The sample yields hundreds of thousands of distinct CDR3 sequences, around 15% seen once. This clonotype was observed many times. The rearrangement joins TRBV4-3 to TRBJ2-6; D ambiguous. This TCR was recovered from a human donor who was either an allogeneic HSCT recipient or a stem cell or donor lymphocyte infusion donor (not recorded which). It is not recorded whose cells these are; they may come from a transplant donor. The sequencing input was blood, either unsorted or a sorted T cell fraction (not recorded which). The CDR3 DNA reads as TGCGCCAGCAGCCAACTTAACCCTGGAGGGGCCAACGTCCTGACTTTC. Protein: CASSQLNPGGANVLTF.